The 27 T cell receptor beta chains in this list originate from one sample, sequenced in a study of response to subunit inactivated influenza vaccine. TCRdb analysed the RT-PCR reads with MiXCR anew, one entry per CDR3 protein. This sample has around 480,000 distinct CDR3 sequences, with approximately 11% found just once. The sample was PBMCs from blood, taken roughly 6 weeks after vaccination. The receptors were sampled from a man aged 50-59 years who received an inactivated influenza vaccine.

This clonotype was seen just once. As DNA, the CDR3 is TGTGCCAGCAATCAAAACACAGGAGCCTACGAGCAGTACTTC. The encoded protein is CASNQNTGAYEQYF. The rearrangement links TRBV2 to TRBJ2-7; TRBD1 is a possible D gene (5 bases). The CDR3 loop spans 14 amino acids. V lost 7 bases and J 2 bases, leaving 15 bases between the germline ends. CDR1 SNHLY and CDR2 FYNNEI come from the germline V gene.

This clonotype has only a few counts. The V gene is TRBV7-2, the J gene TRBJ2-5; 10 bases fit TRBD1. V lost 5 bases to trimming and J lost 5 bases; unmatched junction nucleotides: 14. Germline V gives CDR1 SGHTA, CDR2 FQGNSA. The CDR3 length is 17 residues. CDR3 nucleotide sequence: TGTGCCAGCAGCCCTAGAGCGGACAGGGGGTACTCGGAGACCCAGTACTTC. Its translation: CASSPRADRGYSETQYF.

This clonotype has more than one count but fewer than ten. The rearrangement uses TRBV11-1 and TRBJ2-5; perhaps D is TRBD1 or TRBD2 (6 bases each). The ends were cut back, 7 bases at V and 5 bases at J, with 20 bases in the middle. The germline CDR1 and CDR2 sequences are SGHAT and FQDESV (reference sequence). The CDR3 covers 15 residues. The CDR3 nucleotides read TGTGCCAGCACCGGGATTGTAGGGGGGTCGGAGACCCAGTACTTC. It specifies CASTGIVGGSETQYF.

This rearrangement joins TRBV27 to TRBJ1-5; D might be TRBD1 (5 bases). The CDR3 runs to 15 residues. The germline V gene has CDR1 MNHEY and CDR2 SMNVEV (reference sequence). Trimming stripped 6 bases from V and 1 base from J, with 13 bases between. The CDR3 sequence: CASSQGAASNQPQHF. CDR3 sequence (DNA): TGTGCCAGCAGCCAAGGGGCAGCCAGCAATCAGCCCCAGCATTTT.

The DNA of the CDR3 is TGTGCCAGCTCACTAAACAGGGGTTCACCCCTCCACTTT. Amino acid sequence: CASSLNRGSPLHF. The chain employs TRBV18 and TRBJ1-6; 7 bases match TRBD1. Germline CDR1 reads KGHSH; CDR2 reads LQKENI. V lost 4 bases and J lost 9; bases outside the gene matches: 3. The CDR3 is 13 amino acids.

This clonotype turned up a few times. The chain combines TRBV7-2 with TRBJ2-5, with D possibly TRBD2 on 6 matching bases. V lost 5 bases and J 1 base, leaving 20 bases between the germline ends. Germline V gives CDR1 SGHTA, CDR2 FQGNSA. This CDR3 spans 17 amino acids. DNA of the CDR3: TGTGCCAGCAGCATCCATGGGTCGGGGGTAAGCCAAGAGACCCAGTACTTC. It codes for CASSIHGSGVSQETQYF.

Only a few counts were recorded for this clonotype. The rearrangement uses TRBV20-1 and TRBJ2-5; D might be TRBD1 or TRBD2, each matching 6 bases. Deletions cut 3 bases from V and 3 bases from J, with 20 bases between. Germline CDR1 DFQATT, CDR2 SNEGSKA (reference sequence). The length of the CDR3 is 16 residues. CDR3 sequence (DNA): TGCAGTGCTAGGGCATTGGTCGGGGGCGAAGAAGAGACCCAGTACTTC. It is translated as CSARALVGGEEETQYF.

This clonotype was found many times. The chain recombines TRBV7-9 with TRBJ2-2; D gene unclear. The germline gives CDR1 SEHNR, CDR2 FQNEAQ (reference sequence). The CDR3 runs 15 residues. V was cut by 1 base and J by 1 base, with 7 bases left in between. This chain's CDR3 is CASSLGSGNTGELFF. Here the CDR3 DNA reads TGTGCCAGCAGCTTAGGATCGGGGAACACCGGGGAGCTGTTTTTT.

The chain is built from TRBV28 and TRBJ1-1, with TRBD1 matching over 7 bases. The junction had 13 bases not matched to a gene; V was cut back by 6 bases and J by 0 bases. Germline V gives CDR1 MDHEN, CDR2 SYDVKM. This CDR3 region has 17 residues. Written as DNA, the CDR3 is TGTGCCAGCAGATCGACAGGGAGGTTGGGGATGAACACTGAAGCTTTCTTT. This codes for CASRSTGRLGMNTEAFF.

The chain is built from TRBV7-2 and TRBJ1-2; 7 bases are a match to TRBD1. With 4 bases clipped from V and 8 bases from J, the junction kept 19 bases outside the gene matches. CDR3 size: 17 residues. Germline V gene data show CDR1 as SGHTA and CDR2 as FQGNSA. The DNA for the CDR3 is TGTGCCAGCAGCTCCTCCCCCCTGACAGGGACCGCAGGGGGCTACACCTTC. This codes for CASSSSPLTGTAGGYTF. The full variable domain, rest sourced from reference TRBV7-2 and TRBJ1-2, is GAGVSQSPSNKVTEKGKDVELRCDPISGHTALYWYRQSLGQGLEFLIYFQGNSAPDKSGLPSDRFSAERTGGSVSTLTIQRTQQEDSAVYLCASSSSPLTGTAGGYTFGSGTRLTVV.

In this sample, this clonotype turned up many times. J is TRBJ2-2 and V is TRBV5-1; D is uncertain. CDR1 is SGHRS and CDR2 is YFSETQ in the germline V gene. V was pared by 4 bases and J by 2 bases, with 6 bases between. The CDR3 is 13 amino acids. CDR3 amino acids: CASSTVNTGELFF. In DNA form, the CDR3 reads TGCGCCAGCAGCACAGTCAACACCGGGGAGCTGTTTTTT.

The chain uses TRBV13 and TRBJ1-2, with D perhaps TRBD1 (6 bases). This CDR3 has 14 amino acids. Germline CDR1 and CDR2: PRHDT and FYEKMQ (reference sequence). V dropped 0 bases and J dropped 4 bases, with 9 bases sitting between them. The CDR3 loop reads CASSLGPGAYGYTF. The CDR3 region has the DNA TGTGCCAGCAGCTTAGGTCCAGGGGCCTATGGCTACACCTTC.

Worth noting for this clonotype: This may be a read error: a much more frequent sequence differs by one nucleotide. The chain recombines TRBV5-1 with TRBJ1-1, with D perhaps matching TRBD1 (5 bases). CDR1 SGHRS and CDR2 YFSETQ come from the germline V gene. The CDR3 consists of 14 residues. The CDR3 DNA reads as TGCTCCAGCAGCAAAGTGACAGCTAACACTGAAGCTTTCTTT. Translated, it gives CSSSKVTANTEAFF.

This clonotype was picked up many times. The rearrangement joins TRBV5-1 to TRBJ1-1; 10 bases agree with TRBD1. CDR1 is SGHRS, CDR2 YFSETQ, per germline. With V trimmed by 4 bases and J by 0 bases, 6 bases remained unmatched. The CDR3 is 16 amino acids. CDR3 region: CASSVGTGAMNTEAFF. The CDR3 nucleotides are TGCGCCAGCAGCGTGGGGACAGGGGCTATGAACACTGAAGCTTTCTTT.

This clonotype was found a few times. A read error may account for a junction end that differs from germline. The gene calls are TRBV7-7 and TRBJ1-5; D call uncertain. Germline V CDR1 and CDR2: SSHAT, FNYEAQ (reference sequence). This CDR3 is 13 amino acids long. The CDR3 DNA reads TGTGCTAGCAGCTCTCGGGAGGGTCAGCCCCAGCATTTT. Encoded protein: CASSSREGQPQHF. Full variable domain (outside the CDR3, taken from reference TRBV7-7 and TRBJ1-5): GAGVSQSPRYKVTKRGQDVTLRCDPISSHATLYWYQQALGQGPEFLTYFNYEAQPDKSGLPSDRFSAERPEGSISTLTIQRTEQRDSAMYRCASSSREGQPQHFGDGTRLSIL.

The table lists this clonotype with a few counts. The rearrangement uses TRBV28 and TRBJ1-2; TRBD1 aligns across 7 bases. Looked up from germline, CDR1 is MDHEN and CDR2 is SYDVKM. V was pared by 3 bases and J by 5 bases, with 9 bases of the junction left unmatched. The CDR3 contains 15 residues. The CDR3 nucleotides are TGTGCCAGCAGTTTGCCCGAGACAGGGAGTTATGGCTACACCTTC. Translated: CASSLPETGSYGYTF.

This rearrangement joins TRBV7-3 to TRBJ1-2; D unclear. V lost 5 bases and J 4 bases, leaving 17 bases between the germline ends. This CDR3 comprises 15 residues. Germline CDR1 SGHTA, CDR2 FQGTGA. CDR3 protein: CASSPRAGGGYGYTF. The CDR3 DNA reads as TGTGCCAGCAGCCCAAGGGCGGGCGGCGGCTATGGCTACACCTTC.

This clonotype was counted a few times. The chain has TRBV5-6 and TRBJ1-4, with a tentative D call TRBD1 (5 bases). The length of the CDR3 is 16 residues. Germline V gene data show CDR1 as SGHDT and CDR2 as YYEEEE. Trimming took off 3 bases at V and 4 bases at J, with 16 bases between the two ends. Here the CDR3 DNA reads TGTGCCAGCAGCTGGCGGGACGGGGAACTTAATGAAAAACTGTTTTTT. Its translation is CASSWRDGELNEKLFF.

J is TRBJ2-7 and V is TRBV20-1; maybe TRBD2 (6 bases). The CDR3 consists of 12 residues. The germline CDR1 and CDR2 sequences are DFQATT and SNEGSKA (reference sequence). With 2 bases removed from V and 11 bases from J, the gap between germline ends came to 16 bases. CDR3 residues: CSARNQREREYF. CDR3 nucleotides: TGCAGTGCTAGAAATCAAAGGGAGCGGGAGTACTTC.

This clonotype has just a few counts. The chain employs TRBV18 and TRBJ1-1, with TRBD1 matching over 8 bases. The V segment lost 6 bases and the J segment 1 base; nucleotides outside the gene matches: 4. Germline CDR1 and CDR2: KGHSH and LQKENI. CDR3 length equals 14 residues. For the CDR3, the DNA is TGTGCCAGCTCCGAGGACAGGGCGAACACTGAAGCTTTCTTT. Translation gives CASSEDRANTEAFF. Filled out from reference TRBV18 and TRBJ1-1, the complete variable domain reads NAGVMQNPRHLVRRRGQEARLRCSPMKGHSHVYWYRQLPEEGLKFMVYLQKENIIDESGMPKERFSAEFPKEGPSILRIQQVVRGDSAAYFCASSEDRANTEAFFGQGTRLTVV.

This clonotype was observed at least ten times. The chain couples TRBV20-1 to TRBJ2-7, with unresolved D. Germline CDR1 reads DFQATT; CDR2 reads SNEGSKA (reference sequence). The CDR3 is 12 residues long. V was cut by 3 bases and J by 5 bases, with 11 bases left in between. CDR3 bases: TGCAGTGCTAGCGGGCGGAACCACGAGCAGTACTTC. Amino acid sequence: CSASGRNHEQYF.

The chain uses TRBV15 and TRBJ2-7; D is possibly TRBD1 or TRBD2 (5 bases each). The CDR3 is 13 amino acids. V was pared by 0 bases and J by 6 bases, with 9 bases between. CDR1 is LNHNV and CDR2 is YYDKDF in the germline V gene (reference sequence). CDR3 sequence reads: CATSRDLGREQYF. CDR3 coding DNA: TGTGCCACCAGCAGAGATTTGGGACGCGAGCAGTACTTC.

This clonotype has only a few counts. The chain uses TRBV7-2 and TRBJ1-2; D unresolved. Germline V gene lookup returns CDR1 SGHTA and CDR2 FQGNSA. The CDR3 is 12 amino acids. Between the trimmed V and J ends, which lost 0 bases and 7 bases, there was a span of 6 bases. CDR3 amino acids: CASSLAGRGYTF. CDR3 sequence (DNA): TGTGCCAGCAGCTTAGCAGGCCGTGGCTACACCTTC.

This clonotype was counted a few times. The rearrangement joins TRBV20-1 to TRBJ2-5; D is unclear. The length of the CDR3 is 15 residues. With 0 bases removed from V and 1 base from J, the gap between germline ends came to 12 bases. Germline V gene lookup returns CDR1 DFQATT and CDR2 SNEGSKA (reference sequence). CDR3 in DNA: TGCAGTGCTAGAGATCTCCTGTCCCGCCAAGAGACCCAGTACTTC. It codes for CSARDLLSRQETQYF.

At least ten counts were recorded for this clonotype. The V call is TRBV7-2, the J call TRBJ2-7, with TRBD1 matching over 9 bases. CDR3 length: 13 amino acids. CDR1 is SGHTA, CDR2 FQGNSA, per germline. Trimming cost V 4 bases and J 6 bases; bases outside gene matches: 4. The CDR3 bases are TGTGCCAGCAGCTGGGGGACAGGGCTCGAGCAGTACTTC. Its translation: CASSWGTGLEQYF.

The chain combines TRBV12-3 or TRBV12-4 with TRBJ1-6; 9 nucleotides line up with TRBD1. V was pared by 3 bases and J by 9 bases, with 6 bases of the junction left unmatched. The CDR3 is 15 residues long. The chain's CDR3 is CASSFDGTGSSPLHF. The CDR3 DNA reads TGTGCCAGCAGTTTTGATGGGACAGGGTCTTCACCCCTCCACTTT.

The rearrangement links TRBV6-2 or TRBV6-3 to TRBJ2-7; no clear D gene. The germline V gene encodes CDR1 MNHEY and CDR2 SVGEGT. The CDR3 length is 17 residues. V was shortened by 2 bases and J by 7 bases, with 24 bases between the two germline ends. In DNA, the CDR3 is TGTGCCAGCAGTTACGCGCGCCCCGCAGGCCGTGGGATAGAGCAGTACTTC. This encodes CASSYARPAGRGIEQYF.